The 15 T cell receptor beta chains in this list originate from one sample, sequenced in a study of T cell repertoires in cytomegalovirus infection. From the reads, TCRdb called clonotypes with MiXCR, one entry per CDR3 protein. The repertoire holds 150,000 to 200,000 distinct CDR3 sequences, with nearly 9.5% as singletons. The specimen was PBMCs. The receptor source for this set is a human donor in good health (CMV status not recorded). Some clones in this sample may be carry-over from other donors' samples.

Many counts were recorded for this clonotype. The rearrangement uses TRBV28 and TRBJ1-6; weak D call: TRBD1 (6 bases). Germline V lookup: CDR1 MDHEN, CDR2 SYDVKM. Trimming removed 7 bases at V and 8 bases at J, with 18 bases between. The CDR3 covers 15 residues. CDR3 nucleotides: TGTGCCAGCAAACCAGGACAGCTCTCCCATTCACCCCTCCACTTT. Translation gives CASKPGQLSHSPLHF. Together with reference TRBV28 and TRBJ1-6, the CDR3 gives the full variable domain: DVKVTQSSRYLVKRTGEKVFLECVQDMDHENMFWYRQDPGLGLRLIYFSYDVKMKEKGDIPEGYSVSREKKERFSLILESASTNQTSMYLCASKPGQLSHSPLHFGNGTRLTVT.

This clonotype showed up many times. The rearrangement uses TRBV6-1 and TRBJ2-5; 12 bases line up with TRBD2. J lost 4 bases, V lost 4 bases, and 10 bases had no gene match. CDR3 length: 17 amino acids. The germline gives CDR1 MNHNS, CDR2 SASEGT. The CDR3 here is CASSGGLAGIRGETQYF. The DNA for the CDR3 is TGTGCCAGCAGTGGGGGACTAGCGGGTATTCGGGGAGAGACCCAGTACTTC.

This chain uses TRBV5-4 with TRBJ1-5, with D possibly matching TRBD1 (5 bases). Germline CDR1 and CDR2: SGHNT and YYREEE (reference sequence). Trimming removed 4 bases at V and 4 bases at J, with 15 bases between. This CDR3 has 15 amino acids. The CDR3 region is CASSVGGGTNQPQHF. DNA for the CDR3: TGTGCCAGCAGCGTGGGCGGGGGAACAAATCAGCCCCAGCATTTT.

This clonotype was counted at least ten times. This sequence joins TRBV7-3 and TRBJ2-1, with 12 nucleotides matching TRBD2. Germline lookup yields CDR1 SGHTA and CDR2 FQGTGA. The trim removed 5 bases at V and 4 bases at J, leaving 6 bases unmatched. The CDR3 is made up of 16 amino acids. CDR3 region: CASSPTGLAGYNEQFF. DNA of the CDR3: TGTGCCAGCAGCCCGACTGGACTAGCGGGATACAATGAGCAGTTCTTC.

V gene TRBV20-1 combines with J gene TRBJ2-1; 10 nucleotides agree with TRBD2. This CDR3 has 14 residues. Trimming at V came to 5 bases and at J to 9 bases, leaving 10 bases not matched to a gene. Germline V gives CDR1 DFQATT, CDR2 SNEGSKA (reference sequence). The CDR3 nucleotides are TGCAGTGCTCAAGCGGGAGGGCTCGGCGGTGAGCAGTTCTTC. Its translation: CSAQAGGLGGEQFF.

This clonotype has just a few counts. The rearrangement uses TRBV23-1 and TRBJ2-3; TRBD1 matches 9 bases. TRBV23-1 belongs to the ORF category, with a function that is uncertain. Losses at the gene ends were 4 bases for V and 2 bases for J; bases not matched to a gene: 7. The length of the CDR3 is 16 residues. The CDR3 DNA reads as TGCGCCAGCAGTCTTCCGGGACAGGGATCCACAGATACGCAGTATTTT. Its translation: CASSLPGQGSTDTQYF.

The chain combines TRBV29-1 with TRBJ1-1, with a tentative D call TRBD1 (6 bases). Trimming pared 4 bases from V and 7 bases from J, leaving 25 bases between. The CDR3 has 16 residues. Germline values: CDR1 SQVTM, CDR2 ANQGSEA. CDR3 in DNA: TGCAGCGTTGGGGGGCATTCCCGGGGACGGACTTTTGAAGCTTTCTTT. It translates to CSVGGHSRGRTFEAFF.

Ten or more counts support this clonotype. This chain uses TRBV28 with TRBJ1-2; 7 bases line up with TRBD1. J gave up 2 bases and V 5 bases, and 5 bases lay outside the gene matches. The germline gives CDR1 MDHEN, CDR2 SYDVKM. This CDR3 is built from 14 residues. The CDR3 protein is CASSPTTGNYGYTF. The CDR3 nucleotides are TGTGCCAGCAGTCCGACGACAGGGAACTATGGCTACACCTTC.

The gene calls are TRBV9 and TRBJ2-1, with D hard to call. The CDR3 totals 13 residues. Germline V lookup: CDR1 SGDLS, CDR2 YYNGEE. V was shortened by 4 bases and J by 6 bases, with 11 bases between the two germline ends. The CDR3 nucleotides read TGTGCCAGCAGCATGGGGTTTCCCAATGAGCAGTTCTTC. It yields the protein CASSMGFPNEQFF.

This clonotype was picked up many times. The gene calls are TRBV11-3 and TRBJ2-5, with TRBD2 identical over 11 bases. CDR1 SGHNT and CDR2 YENEEA come from the germline V gene. This CDR3 comprises 15 residues. J gave up 2 bases and V 3 bases, and 2 bases lay outside the gene matches. CDR3 in amino acids: CASSLGTSGQETQYF. CDR3 in DNA: TGTGCCAGCAGCTTGGGGACTAGCGGACAAGAGACCCAGTACTTC.

The chain links TRBV28 to TRBJ2-7; no definite D call. The germline V gene encodes CDR1 MDHEN and CDR2 SYDVKM. This CDR3 is built from 13 residues. The V gene lost 3 bases and the J gene lost 6 bases, with 12 bases spanning the gap. As DNA, the CDR3 is TGTGCCAGCAGTTTGGGTTTTGTGGGCGAGCAGTACTTC. This codes for CASSLGFVGEQYF.

At least ten counts were recorded for this clonotype. The chain carries TRBV7-3 and TRBJ2-1, with 14 positions matching TRBD2. The CDR3 is 16 residues long. Germline CDR1 is SGHTA and CDR2 is FQGTGA. Trimming took 5 bases from V and 6 from J; bases not matched to a gene: 6. DNA for the CDR3: TGTGCCAGCAGCCCCCAGGGGACTAGCGGGAGCAATGAGCAGTTCTTC. Translating it yields CASSPQGTSGSNEQFF.

This clonotype was seen ten or more times. V is TRBV5-5 and J is TRBJ2-1; the match to TRBD2 covers 7 bases. The CDR3 runs 14 residues. CDR1 is SGHKS and CDR2 is YYEKEE in the germline V gene (reference sequence). The V gene end was trimmed by 1 base and the J gene end by 6 bases; junction bases not matched to a gene: 4. This CDR3 reads CASSLRLATNEQFF. The CDR3, as DNA: TGTGCCAGCAGCTTGAGACTAGCTACCAATGAGCAGTTCTTC. Based on the CDR3 plus reference TRBV5-5 and TRBJ2-1, the full variable domain is DAGVTQSPTHLIKTRGQQVTLRCSPISGHKSVSWYQQVLGQGPQFIFQYYEKEERGRGNFPDRFSARQFPNYSSELNVNALLLGDSALYLCASSLRLATNEQFFGPGTRLTVL.

The sample holds many counts of this clonotype. This chain links TRBV15 with TRBJ2-2; 13 bases align to TRBD2. CDR1 and CDR2 from the germline V gene are LNHNV and YYDKDF (reference sequence). The junction had 7 bases not matched to a gene; V was cut back by 0 bases and J by 0 bases. The CDR3 length is 20 residues. In DNA form, the CDR3 reads TGTGCCACCAGCAGAGATAAGAGACTAGCGGGAGGAGCGAACACCGGGGAGCTGTTTTTT. It codes for CATSRDKRLAGGANTGELFF.

This clonotype was counted only a few times. The rearrangement uses TRBV5-1 and TRBJ2-1; 8 nucleotides align to TRBD2. This CDR3 is 17 amino acids long. V was clipped by 3 bases and J by 0 bases; unmatched bases: 8. Germline-derived CDR1 and CDR2 are SGHRS and YFSETQ. CDR3 loop: CASSSVTSAYSYNEQFF. The CDR3 coding sequence is TGCGCCAGCAGCTCGGTGACTAGCGCCTACTCCTACAATGAGCAGTTCTTC.